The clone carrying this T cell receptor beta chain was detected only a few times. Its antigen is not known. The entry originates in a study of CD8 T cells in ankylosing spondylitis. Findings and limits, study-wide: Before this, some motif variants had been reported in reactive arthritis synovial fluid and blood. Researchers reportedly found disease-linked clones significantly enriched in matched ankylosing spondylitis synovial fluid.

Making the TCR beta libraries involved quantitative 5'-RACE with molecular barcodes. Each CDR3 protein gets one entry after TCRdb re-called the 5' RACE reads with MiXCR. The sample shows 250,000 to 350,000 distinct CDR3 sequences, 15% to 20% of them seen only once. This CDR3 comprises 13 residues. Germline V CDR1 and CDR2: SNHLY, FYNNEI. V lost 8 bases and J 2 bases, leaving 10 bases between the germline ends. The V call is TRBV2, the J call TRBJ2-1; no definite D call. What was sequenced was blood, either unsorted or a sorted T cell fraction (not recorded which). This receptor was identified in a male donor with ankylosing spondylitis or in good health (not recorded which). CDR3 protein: CASLGPPYNEQFF. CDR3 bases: TGTGCCAGCCTCGGACCGCCCTACAATGAGCAGTTCTTC.